What follows are 31 T cell receptor beta chains derived from one specimen sequenced in a study of shared clonotypes between healthy human individuals. The assay was immunoSEQ multiplex PCR, and TCRdb's table has in-frame clones only and misses some. The data hold 450,000 to 500,000 clones, with approximately 80% observed a single time. Sequencing was performed on PBMCs. The receptors here all came from a woman in her forties in good health. Some clones in this sample may be carry-over from other donors' samples.

This clone was recorded many times. The chain uses TRBV4-1 and TRBJ1-1; the D gene is possibly TRBD1 (5 bases). The CDR3 length is 15 residues. V lost 7 bases and J 4 bases, leaving 19 bases between the germline ends. CDR1 MGHRA and CDR2 YSYEKL come from the germline V gene. The CDR3 DNA sequence: TGCGCCAGCACCGCGCCGGGACCCCAGCGCACTGAAGCTTTCTTT. This translates into CASTAPGPQRTEAFF.

This clone has only a few counts. V is TRBV30 and J is TRBJ2-2, with D perhaps TRBD1 (6 bases). Trimming left V 2 bases short and J 3 bases short, with 13 bases between. The CDR3 consists of 15 residues. Germline V gives CDR1 GTSNPN, CDR2 SVGIG (reference sequence). The CDR3 here is CAWSTKTGYTGELFF. The CDR3 DNA is TGTGCCTGGAGTACAAAAACAGGGTACACCGGGGAGCTGTTTTTT. The full variable domain, rest sourced from reference TRBV30 and TRBJ2-2, is SQTIHQWPATLVQPVGSPLSLECTVEGTSNPNLYWYRQAAGRGLQLLFYSVGIGQISSEVPQNLSASRPQDRQFILSSKKLLLSDSGFYLCAWSTKTGYTGELFFGEGSRLTVL.

As for this clone: At the DNA level, this CDR3 is encoded by other sequences in the same sample as well. The rearrangement joins TRBV9 to TRBJ2-3; 10 bases match TRBD2. The CDR3 is 14 residues long. Looked up from germline, CDR1 is SGDLS and CDR2 is YYNGEE. J gave up 4 bases and V 2 bases, and 1 base lay outside the gene matches. CDR3 nucleotide sequence: TGTGCCAGCAGCGTGCTAGCGGGGGCAGATACGCAGTATTTT. It encodes CASSVLAGADTQYF.

The V gene is TRBV4-1, the J gene TRBJ2-7; 10 bases are a match to TRBD1. The V segment lost 1 base and the J segment 3 bases; nucleotides outside the gene matches: 9. CDR1 and CDR2 from the germline V gene are MGHRA and YSYEKL. The CDR3 contains 17 residues. The CDR3 here is CASSQVKVRDRGYEQYF. DNA of the CDR3: TGCGCCAGCAGCCAAGTTAAGGTCCGGGACAGGGGCTACGAGCAGTACTTC.

The CDR3 bases are TGTGCCAGCAGCAATTACACAGTGTCCTTCTCTGGAAACACCATATATTTT. Amino acids: CASSNYTVSFSGNTIYF. V and J are TRBV7-6 and TRBJ1-3; no firm D call. Per the germline V gene, CDR1 is SGHVS and CDR2 is FNYEAQ. The V end was cut by 5 bases, the J end by 0 bases, with 17 bases between. The CDR3 has 17 amino acids.

There are many counts of this clone. The same CDR3 can be traced to other DNA sequences in this sample. This chain connects TRBV6-1 to TRBJ2-7; D is possibly TRBD2 (6 bases). The CDR3 loop spans 14 amino acids. Germline CDR1 is MNHNS and CDR2 is SASEGT. Deletions cut 4 bases from V and 0 bases from J, with 10 bases between. CDR3 region: CASSVAGGSYEQYF. The CDR3 DNA reads TGTGCCAGCAGTGTCGCCGGGGGCTCCTACGAGCAGTACTTC.

Note on this clone: Other DNA sequences in the sample encode the same CDR3. J is TRBJ2-2 and V is TRBV7-3; D gene unclear. The CDR3 is made up of 12 amino acids. The germline V gene encodes CDR1 SGHTA and CDR2 FQGTGA. V was clipped by 2 bases and J by 6 bases, with 4 bases between them. The CDR3 protein is CASSLGSGELFF. CDR3 nucleotides: TGTGCCAGCAGCTTAGGGTCCGGGGAGCTGTTTTTT.

The V call is TRBV7-9, the J call TRBJ1-1; D is unclear. The CDR3 has 16 residues. Looked up from germline, CDR1 is SEHNR and CDR2 is FQNEAQ (reference sequence). V shed 3 bases and J shed 4 bases, with 18 bases lying between them. In nucleotides, the CDR3 is TGTGCCAGCAGCTTTGTTTCCGGGGAGGGTGTCACTGAAGCTTTCTTT. This encodes CASSFVSGEGVTEAFF.

This chain links TRBV29-1 with TRBJ2-7; D might be TRBD1 (6 bases). Trimming removed 4 bases from V and 5 bases from J, with 15 bases in between. The CDR3 loop spans 13 amino acids. Per germline, CDR1 SQVTM and CDR2 ANQGSEA. CDR3 coding DNA: TGCAGCGTTGTGAGGCAGGGGATACACGAGCAGTACTTC. Residues: CSVVRQGIHEQYF.

The chain links TRBV5-1 to TRBJ1-2; 12 bases align to TRBD1. The CDR3 consists of 13 residues. Germline values: CDR1 SGHRS, CDR2 YFSETQ. Trimming cost V 3 bases and J 8 bases; bases outside gene matches: 2. CDR3 region: CASSSGQGAGYTF. CDR3 in DNA: TGCGCCAGCAGCTCGGGACAGGGGGCAGGCTACACCTTC.

A remark on this clone: This is likely an artifact of a read error, given a far larger clone one base away. This sample also contains other DNA sequences that code for the same CDR3. The chain links TRBV2 to TRBJ1-4; D may be TRBD1 (5 bases). This CDR3 contains 13 residues. Per the germline V gene, CDR1 is SNHLY and CDR2 is FYNNEI. V lost 3 bases and J lost 9, with 11 bases in between. DNA for the CDR3: TGTGCCAGCAGTGAGGGTGACAGTCAAAAACTGTTTTTT. This codes for CASSEGDSQKLFF.

The sample holds a few counts of this clone. This likely traces to a read error, being one base from a far larger clone. V and J are TRBV2 and TRBJ1-1; D not resolved. The CDR3 has 14 residues. Looked up from germline, CDR1 is SNHLY and CDR2 is FYNNEI. CDR3 DNA sequence: TGTGCCAGCAGTGAAGCTGTAAAACTGACTGAAGCTCTCTTT. It translates to CASSEAVKLTEALF.

V gene TRBV25-1 combines with J gene TRBJ1-6; D is uncertain. Germline values: CDR1 MGHDK, CDR2 SYGVNS. The CDR3 contains 13 residues. The ends were cut back, 1 base at V and 5 bases at J, with 3 bases in the middle. The CDR3 coding sequence is TGTGCCAGCAGTGAATGGAATAATTCACCCCTCCACTTT. Translation: CASSEWNNSPLHF.

The chain has TRBV21-1 and TRBJ2-2; TRBD1, the table's D call, was not compared with the DNA. TRBV21-1 is tagged as a pseudogene. This CDR3 spans 15 amino acids. The CDR3 DNA follows: TGTGCCAGTCGACAAAAGCAGGGATTGGCCGGGGAGCTGTTTTTT. Translated: CASRQKQGLAGELFF.

The genes are TRBV11-2 and TRBJ2-3, with no clear D. Germline V gene data show CDR1 as SGHAT and CDR2 as FQNNGV. The CDR3 covers 15 residues. Trimming removed 0 bases at V and 3 bases at J, with 10 bases between. The CDR3 DNA follows: TGTGCCAGCAGCTTAGACAGTATCGGGACAGATACGCAGTATTTT. Its translation is CASSLDSIGTDTQYF.

This CDR3 reads CASRGDIFSPEAFF. The CDR3 nucleotides read TGTGCCAGCAGGGGAGACATCTTTTCTCCTGAAGCTTTCTTT. The rearrangement uses TRBV6-1 and TRBJ1-1; D unclear. Trimming stripped 6 bases from V and 6 bases from J, with 17 bases between. There are 14 residues in the CDR3. CDR1 and CDR2 (germline): MNHNS, SASEGT.

The J gene is TRBJ2-1, the V gene TRBV28; D is perhaps TRBD1 or TRBD2 (5 bases each). The CDR3 is made up of 15 amino acids. CDR1 MDHEN and CDR2 SYDVKM come from the germline V gene. V was trimmed by 7 bases and J by 4 bases, leaving 17 bases between them. Here the CDR3 reads CASNTRDGLYNEQFF. DNA of the CDR3: TGTGCCAGCAACACCCGGGACGGCTTATACAATGAGCAGTTCTTC. Full variable domain (remainder filled in from reference TRBV28 and TRBJ2-1): DVKVTQSSRYLVKRTGEKVFLECVQDMDHENMFWYRQDPGLGLRLIYFSYDVKMKEKGDIPEGYSVSREKKERFSLILESASTNQTSMYLCASNTRDGLYNEQFFGPGTRLTVL.

The chain has TRBV29-1 and TRBJ2-7, with D perhaps matching TRBD2 (5 bases). The ends were cut back, 1 base at V and 0 bases at J, with 13 bases in the middle. CDR1 is SQVTM and CDR2 is ANQGSEA in the germline V gene. The CDR3 consists of 15 residues. The CDR3 nucleotides are TGCAGCGTTGAAGTATCGGGGTCTACCTCCTACGAGCAGTACTTC. This translates into CSVEVSGSTSYEQYF.

The V and J genes are TRBV5-5 and TRBJ1-2, with D possibly TRBD1 on 5 matching bases. This CDR3 is 13 amino acids long. Germline values: CDR1 SGHKS, CDR2 YYEKEE (reference sequence). The ends were cut back, 0 bases at V and 7 bases at J, with 10 bases in the middle. The CDR3 spells CASSLEGVGGYTF. In DNA form, the CDR3 reads TGTGCCAGCAGCTTGGAAGGGGTCGGTGGCTACACCTTC.

This clone occurred many times. The sample carries other DNA sequences with the same CDR3. J is TRBJ2-3 and V is TRBV4-3, with 8 bases matching TRBD1. Germline CDR1 LGHNA, CDR2 YSLEER. The length of the CDR3 is 15 residues. V gave up 3 bases and J gave up 1 base; unmatched junction bases: 3. The CDR3 reads CASSQDRARTDTQYF. In DNA, the CDR3 is TGCGCCAGCAGCCAGGACAGGGCCCGCACAGATACGCAGTATTTT.

As regards this clone: Other DNA sequences in this specimen translate into the identical CDR3. The chain employs TRBV27 and TRBJ2-1; tentatively, D is TRBD1 (6 bases). The ends were cut back, 6 bases at V and 0 bases at J, with 9 bases in the middle. From germline, CDR1 is MNHEY and CDR2 SMNVEV (reference sequence). This CDR3 is built from 14 residues. Here the CDR3 DNA reads TGTGCCAGCAGCCTAGGGGGCTCCTACAATGAGCAGTTCTTC. This sequence encodes CASSLGGSYNEQFF.

The rearrangement joins TRBV6-6 to TRBJ2-3, with 7 bases fitting TRBD1. J was trimmed by 4 bases and V by 4 bases; bases with no gene match: 5. There are 14 residues in the CDR3. Germline V gene lookup returns CDR1 MNHNY and CDR2 SVGAGI (reference sequence). CDR3 coding DNA: TGTGCCAGCAGTTCATCAACAGGGGCAGATACGCAGTATTTT. Translation gives CASSSSTGADTQYF.

The chain has TRBV9 and TRBJ2-7; TRBD1 aligns across 7 bases. V lost 1 base, J lost 4 bases, and 8 bases stayed unmatched. The CDR3 spans 15 residues. Germline assignment: CDR1 SGDLS and CDR2 YYNGEE. In DNA form, the CDR3 reads TGTGCCAGCAGCGTATTGGGGGACAGTCGGTACGAGCAGTACTTC. Residues: CASSVLGDSRYEQYF.

Comments on this clone: Germline is not matched at one junction end, which may reflect a read error. V usage is TRBV18 and J usage is TRBJ2-1; 7 bases align to TRBD1. From germline, CDR1 is KGHSH and CDR2 LQKENI. The CDR3 is 11 residues long. The CDR3 spells CASSTTGLEIF. As DNA, the CDR3 is TGTGCCAGCTCAACGACAGGGTTGGAGATCTTC.

The table lists this clone with a count of one. The chain carries TRBV7-6 and TRBJ2-7; TRBD1 matches 10 bases. The germline V gene has CDR1 SGHVS and CDR2 FNYEAQ. V dropped 4 bases and J dropped 3; count of bases not matched to a gene: 9. This CDR3 has 16 amino acids. CDR3 loop: CASSSAGGTGVYEQYF. In DNA form, the CDR3 reads TGTGCCAGCAGCTCCGCCGGGGGGACAGGGGTCTACGAGCAGTACTTC.

V gene TRBV6-5 combines with J gene TRBJ2-1; tentative D call: TRBD2 (6 bases). Germline lookup yields CDR1 MNHEY and CDR2 SVGAGI. CDR3 length: 15 amino acids. With 2 bases removed from V and 6 bases from J, the gap between germline ends came to 14 bases. The DNA for the CDR3 is TGTGCCAGCAGTTACGGGAGGTGGTCCCTCAATGAGCAGTTCTTC. Its protein product is CASSYGRWSLNEQFF.

Here the CDR3 DNA reads TGTGCCAGCAGTGAGTCGGGGATTCAGCCCCAGCATTTT. Amino acids: CASSESGIQPQHF. The genes are TRBV25-1 and TRBJ1-5; D unclear. V was cut by 3 bases and J by 6 bases, with 9 bases left in between. CDR3 length: 13 residues. Germline V lookup: CDR1 MGHDK, CDR2 SYGVNS.

The genes are TRBV15 and TRBJ2-7; D remains unclear. V lost 0 bases and J 4 bases, leaving 13 bases between the germline ends. This CDR3 is 15 amino acids long. Germline values: CDR1 LNHNV, CDR2 YYDKDF (reference sequence). The CDR3 loop reads CATSRDSAQAYEQYF. CDR3 nucleotides: TGTGCCACCAGCAGAGATTCCGCTCAGGCGTACGAGCAGTACTTC. The full variable domain, completed using reference TRBV15 and TRBJ2-7, is DAMVIQNPRYQVTQFGKPVTLSCSQTLNHNVMYWYQQKSSQAPKLLFHYYDKDFNNEADTPDNFQSRRPNTSFCFLDIRSPGLGDTAMYLCATSRDSAQAYEQYFGPGTRLTVT.

CDR3 region: CAWSVQGLVTEAFF. The CDR3 DNA is TGTGCCTGGAGTGTACAGGGTTTGGTGACTGAAGCTTTCTTT. This chain joins TRBV30 and TRBJ1-1, with D maybe TRBD1 (6 bases). V lost 0 bases, J lost 5 bases, and 13 bases lay in between. Germline CDR1 GTSNPN, CDR2 SVGIG (reference sequence). This CDR3 region has 14 residues.

This clone was recorded once. This chain joins TRBV28 and TRBJ2-3; 7 nucleotides agree with TRBD2. CDR1 is MDHEN and CDR2 is SYDVKM in the germline V gene. This CDR3 has 18 amino acids. V was pared by 3 bases and J by 4 bases, with 16 bases of the junction left unmatched. DNA for the CDR3: TGTGCCAGCAGTTTGTCGTGGTCTAGCGGAAACGTCGCAGATACGCAGTATTTT. This gives the protein CASSLSWSSGNVADTQYF.

For this clone: A junction boundary mismatches the germline segment, possibly from a read error. V gene TRBV7-3 combines with J gene TRBJ2-2, with D possibly being TRBD2 (5 bases). The CDR3 covers 16 residues. The germline CDR1 and CDR2 sequences are SGHTA and FQGTGA. The CDR3 spells CASSITRTGNTGELFF. CDR3 coding DNA: TGTGCCAGCAGCATAACAAGGACTGGAAACACCGGGGAGCTGTTTTTT.